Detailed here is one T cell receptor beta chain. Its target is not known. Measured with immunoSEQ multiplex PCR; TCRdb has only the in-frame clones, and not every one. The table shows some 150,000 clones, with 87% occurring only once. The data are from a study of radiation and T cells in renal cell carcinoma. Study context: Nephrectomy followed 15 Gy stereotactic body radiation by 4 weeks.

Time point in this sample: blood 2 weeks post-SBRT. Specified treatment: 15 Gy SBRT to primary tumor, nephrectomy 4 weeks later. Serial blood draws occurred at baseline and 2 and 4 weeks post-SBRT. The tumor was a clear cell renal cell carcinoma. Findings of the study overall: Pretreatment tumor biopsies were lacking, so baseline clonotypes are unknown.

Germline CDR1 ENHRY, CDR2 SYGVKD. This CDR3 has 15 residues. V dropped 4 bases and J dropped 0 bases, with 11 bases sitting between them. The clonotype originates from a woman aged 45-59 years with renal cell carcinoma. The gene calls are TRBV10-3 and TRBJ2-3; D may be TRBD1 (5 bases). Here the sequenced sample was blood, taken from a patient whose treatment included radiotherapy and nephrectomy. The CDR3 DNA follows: TGTGCCATCAGTGGGGGCCCGGATAGCACAGATACGCAGTATTTT. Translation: CAISGGPDSTDTQYF.